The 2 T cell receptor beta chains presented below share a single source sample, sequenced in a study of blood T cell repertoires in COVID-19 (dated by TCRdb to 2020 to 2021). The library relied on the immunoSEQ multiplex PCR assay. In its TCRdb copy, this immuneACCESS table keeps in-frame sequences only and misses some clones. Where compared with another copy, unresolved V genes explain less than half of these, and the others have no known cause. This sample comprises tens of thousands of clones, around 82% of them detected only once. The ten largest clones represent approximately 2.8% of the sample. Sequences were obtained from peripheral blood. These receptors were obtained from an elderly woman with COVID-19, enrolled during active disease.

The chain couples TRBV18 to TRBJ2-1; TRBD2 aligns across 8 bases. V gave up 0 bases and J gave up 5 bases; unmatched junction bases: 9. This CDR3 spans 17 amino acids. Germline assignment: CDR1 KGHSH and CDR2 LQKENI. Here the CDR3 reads CASSPPLRGGGNNEQFF. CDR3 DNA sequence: TGTGCCAGCTCACCACCCTTACGGGGGGGCGGGAACAATGAGCAGTTCTTC.

CDR3 protein: CASSQDDGRKQFF. DNA for the CDR3: TGCGCCAGCAGCCAAGATGATGGCAGGAAGCAGTTCTTC. This chain links TRBV4-3 with TRBJ2-1; D is ambiguous. The length of the CDR3 is 13 residues. Trimming took 0 bases from V and 11 from J, leaving 11 bases between them. The germline CDR1 and CDR2 sequences are LGHNA and YSLEER.